This T cell receptor (beta chain) was sequenced during a study of CD8+ T cells in alopecia areata. In the study overall: C3H/HeJ graft donors with spontaneous alopecia, aged about 6-12 months, supplied skin that was transplanted onto female C3H/HeJ mice aged about 7-10 weeks. The study, taken as a whole, reports: Lesional scalp exceeded normal scalp in clonality, especially in alopecia totalis/universalis.

Sequencing templates came from extracted RNA that was reverse transcribed into cDNA. Using immunoSEQ multiplex PCR, the repertoire was profiled, and TCRdb retains in-frame clones only, with some absent. Observed are several thousand clones, no singletons, with the top ten taking roughly 24%. Time point given: mouse skin 6 weeks after grafting, around onset of hair loss. Mice receiving grafts had skin biopsied at grafting and 3 and 6 weeks afterward. This clone is labeled as medium-sized. Its antigen is as yet unknown. Mouse gene names apply. The read comes to an end 4 residues before the CDR3 does, leaving the germline J gene to fill in the end. The V end lost 0 bases, the J end lost 0 bases, and 8 bases lay between the germline ends. This CDR3 comprises 15 residues. The germline CDR1 and CDR2 sequences are MSHET and SYDVDS.

V is TRBV29 and J is TRBJ1-2, with TRBD1 as a possible D gene (6 bases). Here the sequenced sample was skin, taken at week 6. This sequence originates from a C3H/HeJ mouse with alopecia areata. These mice share the MHC haplotype H2-k. The sequenced part of the CDR3 DNA is TGTGCTAGCAGTTTATCCTGGACAGCAAACTCC. It yields the protein CASSLSWTANS. From start to end, the CDR3 is CASSLSWTANSDYTF.